This TCR beta chain is from a study of early T cells in non-severe SARS-CoV-2 infection. In the study overall: Chains stayed unpaired after sequencing of bulk RNA from unsorted whole blood. Study observations and caveats: A preference for anti-spike CD8 responses marked VDJdb matching, which missed private and CD4 specificities.

Each single cDNA molecule received a unique molecular identifier. TCRdb redid the calling of the 5' RACE reads with MiXCR, one entry per CDR3 protein. The sample records around 110,000 distinct CDR3 sequences, around 10% being singletons. This CDR3 region has 15 residues. The germline V gene encodes CDR1 SGHTA and CDR2 FQGNSA. V shed 5 bases and J 14 bases; nucleotides not matched to a gene: 12. To note about this clonotype: Its matching antigen is unknown.

The clonotype comes from an adult who was a healthcare worker with PCR-confirmed SARS-CoV-2 infection or an uninfected control (not recorded which). The material sequenced was whole blood. This chain links TRBV7-2 with TRBJ2-1, with 13 nucleotides matching TRBD2. The CDR3 here is CASSPGTSGTEDEFF. In DNA form, the CDR3 reads TGTGCCAGCAGCCCCGGGACTAGCGGGACCGAGGATGAGTTCTTC.